The entry below describes one TCR beta chain. The antigen remains undetermined. These data come from a study of monozygotic twins with inflammatory bowel disease. General study findings and limits: Immunosuppressive treatment differences may have increased patient repertoire variability.

The input for each TCR library was 3,500 to 4,500 ng of total RNA. Incorporation of UMIs carrying a 6-nucleotide sample barcode was performed by template switching. From the 5' RACE reads, TCRdb lists one entry per CDR3 protein and no DNA. The data include more than 350,000 distinct CDR3 sequences; the top ten clones carry 2.4%. This clonotype was obtained from a human donor with ulcerative colitis or Crohn's disease, or a healthy co-twin of an affected twin (not recorded which). Sequencing input: blood.

The CDR3 region is CASSYAGLAALQETQYF. The chain links TRBV6-5 to TRBJ2-5; no DNA is available, so the TRBD2 call from TCRdb remains unchecked. Per the germline V gene, CDR1 is MNHEY and CDR2 is SVGAGI. This CDR3 spans 17 amino acids.